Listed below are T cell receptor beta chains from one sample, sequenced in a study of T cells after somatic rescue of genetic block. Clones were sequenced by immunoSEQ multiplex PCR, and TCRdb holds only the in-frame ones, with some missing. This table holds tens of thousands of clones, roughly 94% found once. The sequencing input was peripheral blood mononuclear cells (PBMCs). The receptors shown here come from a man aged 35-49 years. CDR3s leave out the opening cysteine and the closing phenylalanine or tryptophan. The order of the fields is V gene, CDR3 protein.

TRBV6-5 ASSYSYSNQPQH
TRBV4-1 ASSQPQGGLRNEQF
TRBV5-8 ASSFPSGMRGANVLT
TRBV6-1 ASSGQGLTYNEQF
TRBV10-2 ASSVMGSDYNEQF
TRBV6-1 ASRTGGRLDTEAF
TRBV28 ASRGSGRVYEQY
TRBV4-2 ASSQAPRSTSGYYEQY
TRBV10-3 AISVGTGDFEKANVLT
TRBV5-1 ASNRGWLERGGENTEAF